These T cell receptor beta chains were read from a single sample in a study of blood T cells in healthy people across ages. TCRdb re-called the 5' RACE reads with MiXCR, one entry per CDR3 protein. The top ten hold over 7% of the sample, which has around 1,700,000 distinct CDR3 sequences, 28% seen once. Material: blood. These receptors all come from a woman in her twenties or thirties in good health. Each CDR3 is given with its conserved first and last residue. The order of the fields is J gene, D gene, V gene, clone size, CDR3 DNA, CDR3 protein. A D gene is named only where the DNA matches it firmly. Part of the rows lack a size; the others show once, few, many or a class for expanded clones.

TRBJ2-6 . TRBV6-6 few TGTGCCAGCATGGGCAGGGCAAACTCTGGGGCCAACGTCCTGACTTTC CASMGRANSGANVLTF
TRBJ1-1 . TRBV5-6 . TGTGCCAGCAGCTTGTTTTCCCGGGGACGGAACACTGAAGCTTTCTTT CASSLFSRGRNTEAFF
TRBJ2-7 TRBD2 TRBV4-1 . TGCGCCAGCAGGCCGACTAGCTTGGCCTACGAGCAGTACTTC CASRPTSLAYEQYF
TRBJ2-5 TRBD1 TRBV20-1 few TGCAGTGCGCCGGGACAGGGGGCATGGGAGACCCAGTACTTC CSAPGQGAWETQYF
TRBJ2-1 . TRBV11-2 . TGTGCCAGCAGCTTAGATCGGGAGGGGGCAGTTAATGAGCAGTTCTTC CASSLDREGAVNEQFF
TRBJ1-1 TRBD1 TRBV7-9 . TGTGCCAGCAGCTTAGCCACAGGGGGCCCTGTGGAAGCTTTCTTT CASSLATGGPVEAFF
TRBJ2-1 TRBD1 TRBV12-3/TRBV12-4 . TGTGCCAGCAGTCCATCCCGGGACAGGGGATTATTCTTC CASSPSRDRGLFF
TRBJ1-1 . TRBV29-1 . TGCAGTGCTGGGCAGGTAACCACTGAAGCTTTCTTT CSAGQVTTEAFF
TRBJ2-3 TRBD1 TRBV11-2 . TGTGCCAGCAGCTTGTTCAGGGGGTTCACAGATACGCAGTATTTT CASSLFRGFTDTQYF
TRBJ2-1 TRBD1 TRBV18 many TGTGCCAGCTCATCGGACAGGGACGACAATGAGCAGTTCTTC CASSSDRDDNEQFF
TRBJ1-2 . TRBV7-8 . TGTGCCAGCAGCTTAGCGTACGGGTACGGCTACACCTTC CASSLAYGYGYTF
TRBJ1-2 . TRBV6-6 . TGTGCCAGCAGAGACATGACAGGCTACTATGGCTACACCTTC CASRDMTGYYGYTF
TRBJ2-1 TRBD2 TRBV25-1 . TGTGCCAGCAGTGCCGGGACTAGCGGCCTTTATGAGCAGTTCTTC CASSAGTSGLYEQFF
TRBJ2-1 . TRBV13 . TGTGCCAGCAGCCTTCGGGACTCCTCGAGCTCCTACAATGAGCAGTTCTTC CASSLRDSSSSYNEQFF
TRBJ2-1 . TRBV12-3/TRBV12-4 . TGTGCCAGCAGTTTAGGCTTAGCGGTGATGGATGAGCAGTTCTTC CASSLGLAVMDEQFF
TRBJ2-4 TRBD2 TRBV7-2 once TGTGTCAGCAGCTTAGGGGGGACTAGCGACACACCAGCCAAAAACATTCAGTACTTC CVSSLGGTSDTPAKNIQYF
TRBJ1-1 . TRBV18 . TGTGCCAGCTCACCACTTGGGGGGGCCGCCACTGAAGCTTTCTTT CASSPLGGAATEAFF
TRBJ1-5 . TRBV7-9 . TGTGCCAGCAGCTTAGGAAACGGCGGCCATCAGCCCCAGCATTTT CASSLGNGGHQPQHF
TRBJ2-3 . TRBV7-2 . TGTGCCAGCAGCTTATCGAGCGGAGCGAACACAGATACGCAGTATTTT CASSLSSGANTDTQYF
TRBJ2-7 . TRBV28 few TGTGCCAGCACCCCCCCGGACACTCTCTACGAGCAGTACTTC CASTPPDTLYEQYF
TRBJ2-5 TRBD2 TRBV7-2 many TGTGCCAGCAGCAGTAGCGGGATAGGCCAAGAGACCCAGTACTTC CASSSSGIGQETQYF
TRBJ2-6 . TRBV5-4 . TGTGCCAGCAGTTCCATCGGATTAGACTCTGGGGCCAACGTCCTGACTTTC CASSSIGLDSGANVLTF
TRBJ1-2 . TRBV3-1 once TGTGCCAGCAGCCAAGGGCAGGCGTACTATGGCTACATCTTC CASSQGQAYYGYIF
TRBJ2-7 . TRBV10-3 . TGTGTCCTCCGGGCGGAGCGCTCCTACGAGCAGTACTTC CVLRAERSYEQYF
TRBJ1-5 . TRBV6-2/TRBV6-3 . TGTGCCAGCACCCCAGCTTCCGGGAGGGTTAATCAGCCCCAGCATTTT CASTPASGRVNQPQHF
TRBJ2-1 TRBD1 TRBV2 . TGTGCCAGCAGTCGACAACGGACAGGGGGTGGGAATGAGCAGTTCTTC CASSRQRTGGGNEQFF
TRBJ2-5 . TRBV20-1 many TGCAGTGCTAGAGATCCAGCAGACCTCCAAGAGACCCAGTACTTC CSARDPADLQETQYF
TRBJ2-7 TRBD2 TRBV11-2 . TGTGCCGGCAGCTTATCAGCGGGAGGGACCTACAAGCAGTACTTC CAGSLSAGGTYKQYF